Each of the 32 T cell receptor beta chains below was sequenced from the same sample in a study of blood T cell repertoires in COVID-19. Measured with immunoSEQ multiplex PCR; TCRdb has only the in-frame clones, and not every one. The sample consists of 120,000 or so clones, approximately 85% of them appearing once. The sequenced sample consisted of peripheral blood. These receptors all stem from a human donor in a cohort sampled during active COVID-19.

This chain links TRBV6-8 with TRBJ1-1, with D perhaps matching TRBD1 (6 bases). This CDR3 is built from 14 residues. Trimming removed 1 base at V and 3 bases at J, with 9 bases between. CDR1 is MNHGY, CDR2 SAAAGT, per germline. The CDR3 region is CASSYYGQYTEAFF. The CDR3 DNA is TGTGCCAGCAGTTACTACGGACAGTACACTGAAGCTTTCTTT.

J is TRBJ2-6 and V is TRBV19, with D hard to call. The CDR3 length is 15 residues. V shed 7 bases and J shed 1 base, with 11 bases lying between them. CDR1 and CDR2 (germline): LNHDA, SQIVND (reference sequence). The CDR3 region has the DNA TGTGCCAGTAACAATGTGTTTTCTGGGGCCAACGTCCTGACTTTC. Protein: CASNNVFSGANVLTF.

The chain combines TRBV15 with TRBJ1-2, with D perhaps TRBD1 (5 bases). The CDR3 length is 15 residues. Trimming removed 0 bases from V and 2 bases from J, with 10 bases in between. Germline V lookup: CDR1 LNHNV, CDR2 YYDKDF (reference sequence). As DNA, the CDR3 is TGTGCCACCAGCAGAGACAGGGTGGGGAACTATGGCTACACCTTC. Translating gives CATSRDRVGNYGYTF.

This clone has just a few counts. This chain uses TRBV2 with TRBJ1-4; 10 nucleotides align to TRBD1. Germline CDR1 reads SNHLY; CDR2 reads FYNNEI. V was clipped by 6 bases and J by 4 bases; unmatched bases: 5. The CDR3 consists of 15 residues. CDR3 loop: CASRPDRGNNEKLFF. DNA of the CDR3: TGTGCCAGCAGACCGGACAGGGGGAATAATGAAAAACTGTTTTTT.

The chain combines TRBV5-6 with TRBJ1-1, with 8 bases aligning to TRBD1. This CDR3 contains 16 residues. Germline V gives CDR1 SGHDT, CDR2 YYEEEE. V trimming: 2 bases; J trimming: 3 bases; junction bases outside the gene matches: 9. This CDR3 reads CASSFPWTGRDTEAFF. As DNA, the CDR3 is TGTGCCAGCAGCTTTCCTTGGACAGGGAGGGACACTGAAGCTTTCTTT. Together with reference TRBV5-6 and TRBJ1-1, the CDR3 gives the full variable domain: DAGVTQSPTHLIKTRGQQVTLRCSPKSGHDTVSWYQQALGQGPQFIFQYYEEEERQRGNFPDRFSGHQFPNYSSELNVNALLLGDSALYLCASSFPWTGRDTEAFFGQGTRLTVV.

V gene TRBV2 combines with J gene TRBJ2-1; TRBD2 aligns across 7 bases. The CDR3 covers 19 residues. Germline loops: CDR1 SNHLY, CDR2 FYNNEI. The trim removed 4 bases at V and 4 bases at J, leaving 19 bases unmatched. CDR3 region: CASSVRVSLKSGVYNEQFF. The CDR3 DNA follows: TGTGCCAGCAGTGTCAGGGTATCCCTTAAAAGCGGGGTATACAATGAGCAGTTCTTC.

The V call is TRBV19, the J call TRBJ2-1; 14 bases fit TRBD2. Per the germline V gene, CDR1 is LNHDA and CDR2 is SQIVND (reference sequence). The CDR3 is 15 residues long. V trimming: 4 bases; J trimming: 8 bases; junction bases outside the gene matches: 4. This CDR3 reads CASSTGTSGGDEQFF. The CDR3 DNA follows: TGTGCCAGTAGTACCGGGACTAGCGGGGGAGATGAGCAGTTCTTC.

The chain employs TRBV2 and TRBJ1-1; the D is unclear. V lost 6 bases and J lost 3, with 8 bases in between. The CDR3 loop spans 12 amino acids. The germline V gene encodes CDR1 SNHLY and CDR2 FYNNEI. The chain's CDR3 is CASRGADTEAFF. CDR3 nucleotides: TGTGCCAGCAGGGGAGCGGACACTGAAGCTTTCTTT.

CDR3 DNA sequence: TGTGCCATCAGTGAGTGGGGACAATTAGATGAGCAGTTCTTC. It codes for CAISEWGQLDEQFF. V and J are TRBV10-3 and TRBJ2-1; tentative D call: TRBD1 (6 bases). This CDR3 region has 14 residues. With 1 base removed from V and 8 bases from J, the gap between germline ends came to 12 bases. In germline, CDR1 is ENHRY, CDR2 SYGVKD.

A few counts support this clone. The chain employs TRBV7-6 and TRBJ2-2, with TRBD1 matching 9 bases. The CDR3 runs to 14 residues. V was clipped by 5 bases and J by 7 bases; unmatched bases: 5. Germline CDR1 reads SGHVS; CDR2 reads FNYEAQ. This CDR3 reads CASSHGQGRGELFF. Here the CDR3 DNA reads TGTGCCAGCAGCCACGGACAGGGGCGCGGGGAGCTGTTTTTT.

V and J are TRBV7-2 and TRBJ2-5, with 9 nucleotides matching TRBD1. Germline lookup yields CDR1 SGHTA and CDR2 FQGNSA. The CDR3 loop spans 15 amino acids. V was clipped by 5 bases and J by 5 bases; unmatched bases: 9. In nucleotides, the CDR3 is TGTGCCAGCAGCCCCACAGGGGGCGTTAAGGAGACCCAGTACTTC. Translation: CASSPTGGVKETQYF.

The gene calls are TRBV7-2 and TRBJ2-1; TRBD2 aligns across 16 bases. CDR3 length equals 16 residues. The V gene end was trimmed by 5 bases and the J gene end by 4 bases; junction bases not matched to a gene: 2. From germline, CDR1 is SGHTA and CDR2 FQGNSA. The CDR3 sequence is CASSMGLAGGYNEQFF. CDR3 nucleotide sequence: TGTGCCAGCAGCATGGGACTAGCGGGGGGGTACAATGAGCAGTTCTTC.

The genes are TRBV5-4 and TRBJ2-7, with TRBD2 matching 11 bases. Germline V gene data show CDR1 as SGHNT and CDR2 as YYREEE (reference sequence). The CDR3 totals 16 residues. The trim removed 4 bases at V and 4 bases at J, leaving 10 bases unmatched. The CDR3 DNA is TGTGCCAGCAGCCCATATACTAGCGGGGGTGCGTACGAGCAGTACTTC. Protein: CASSPYTSGGAYEQYF.

This chain connects TRBV20-1 to TRBJ1-2; possibly TRBD1 for D (5 bases). The CDR3 totals 11 residues. The germline CDR1 and CDR2 sequences are DFQATT and SNEGSKA (reference sequence). The CDR3 region is CRPGGEGGYTF. CDR3 coding DNA: TGCAGGCCCGGGGGGGAGGGCGGCTACACCTTC.

The chain couples TRBV29-1 to TRBJ1-2; possible D gene TRBD1, 6 bases. The CDR3 loop spans 14 amino acids. The germline gives CDR1 SQVTM, CDR2 ANQGSEA. The V and J ends lost 6 bases and 4 bases respectively, with 18 bases between them. CDR3 sequence: CSVLPPTGLYGYTF. The DNA of the CDR3 is TGCAGCGTCCTCCCTCCGACAGGCCTCTATGGCTACACCTTC. Drawing the rest from reference TRBV29-1 and TRBJ1-2, the complete variable domain is SAVISQKPSRDICQRGTSLTIQCQVDSQVTMMFWYRQQPGQSLTLIATANQGSEATYESGFVIDKFPISRPNLTFSTLTVSNMSPEDSSIYLCSVLPPTGLYGYTFGSGTRLTVV.

The V gene is TRBV19, the J gene TRBJ1-1, with D possibly matching TRBD1 (5 bases). Germline CDR1 is LNHDA and CDR2 is SQIVND (reference sequence). V lost 7 bases and J lost 1, with 7 bases in between. The CDR3 sequence is 12 residues long. The CDR3 here is CASNRRNTEAFF. The DNA of the CDR3 is TGTGCCAGTAACAGGAGGAACACTGAAGCTTTCTTT. The entire variable domain, with the rest obtained from reference TRBV19 and TRBJ1-1, is as follows: DGGITQSPKYLFRKEGQNVTLSCEQNLNHDAMYWYRQDPGQGLRLIYYSQIVNDFQKGDIAEGYSVSREKKESFPLTVTSAQKNPTAFYLCASNRRNTEAFFGQGTRLTVV.

This chain links TRBV12-3 or TRBV12-4 with TRBJ2-5; 8 bases line up with TRBD2. The V gene end was trimmed by 6 bases and the J gene end by 3 bases; junction bases not matched to a gene: 3. The CDR3 totals 13 residues. In nucleotides, the CDR3 is TGTGCCAGCAGAATAGCGGGGAAAGAGACCCAGTACTTC. This translates into CASRIAGKETQYF.

The V gene is TRBV2, the J gene TRBJ1-2; 10 bases align to TRBD1. The CDR3 spans 16 residues. CDR1 and CDR2 (germline): SNHLY, FYNNEI. V lost 0 bases, J lost 3 bases, and 4 bases stayed unmatched. The CDR3 region is CASSEAGTGVYYGYTF. The CDR3 nucleotides are TGTGCCAGCAGTGAAGCCGGGACAGGGGTCTACTATGGCTACACCTTC.

The sample holds one count of this clone. The chain recombines TRBV4-2 with TRBJ2-1; D possibly corresponds to TRBD1 (6 bases). CDR3 size: 18 residues. V shed 0 bases and J shed 2 bases, with 17 bases lying between them. Germline lookup yields CDR1 LGHNA and CDR2 YNFKEQ. Here the CDR3 DNA reads TGTGCCAGCAGCCAAGAATATATGGGGGCCCAACCCTACAATGAGCAGTTCTTC. Amino acids: CASSQEYMGAQPYNEQFF.

This chain uses TRBV14 with TRBJ2-1; D gene unclear. Trimming cost V 6 bases and J 0 bases, with 21 bases left between them. This CDR3 comprises 18 residues. CDR1 SGHDN and CDR2 FVKESK come from the germline V gene. CDR3 residues: CASSLLRPDSFSYNEQFF. The CDR3 DNA reads as TGTGCCAGCAGTCTGCTACGCCCCGATTCTTTCTCCTACAATGAGCAGTTCTTC.

This chain links TRBV7-9 with TRBJ1-2; 9 positions agree with TRBD1. Germline CDR1 is SEHNR and CDR2 is FQNEAQ (reference sequence). CDR3 size: 13 residues. V lost 4 bases to trimming and J lost 3 bases; unmatched junction nucleotides: 0. DNA for the CDR3: TGTGCCAGCAGCTGGACAGGGGACTATGGCTACACCTTC. Amino acids: CASSWTGDYGYTF.

This sequence joins TRBV23-1 and TRBJ2-7; D is ambiguous. TRBV23-1 is placed among ORFs of uncertain function. The V and J ends lost 6 bases and 2 bases respectively, with 20 bases between them. The CDR3 loop spans 16 amino acids. The CDR3 sequence is CASRPARRWSTYEQYF. CDR3 coding DNA: TGCGCCAGCAGACCCGCCAGACGGTGGAGTACCTACGAGCAGTACTTC.

This clone has only a few counts. This chain joins TRBV29-1 and TRBJ2-1; maybe TRBD1 (6 bases). Germline V gene data show CDR1 as SQVTM and CDR2 as ANQGSEA. CDR3 size: 17 residues. Trimming cost V 4 bases and J 0 bases, with 19 bases left between them. The DNA for the CDR3 is TGCAGCGTTGGAAGTGGGGGCCTTAGGAGCTCCTACAATGAGCAGTTCTTC. This translates into CSVGSGGLRSSYNEQFF.

The chain joins TRBV23-1 to TRBJ2-7; D unresolved. TRBV23-1 is filed as an ORF, its function uncertain. The CDR3 totals 18 residues. V gave up 4 bases and J gave up 1 base, with 23 bases separating them. The CDR3: CASSRPTQLLGLSYEQYF. The CDR3 nucleotides read TGCGCCAGCAGTCGGCCCACCCAACTTCTCGGGTTATCCTACGAGCAGTACTTC.

The table lists this clone with a few counts. The V call is TRBV5-8, the J call TRBJ2-2; 8 nucleotides align to TRBD1. The germline gives CDR1 SGHTS, CDR2 YDEGEE. Trimming took 4 bases from V and 1 from J; bases not matched to a gene: 9. This CDR3 is 17 amino acids long. The CDR3 region is CASSPDRGIENTGELFF. The CDR3 DNA sequence: TGTGCCAGCAGCCCTGACAGGGGTATAGAGAACACCGGGGAGCTGTTTTTT. The variable domain in full, completed from reference TRBV5-8 and TRBJ2-2, reads EAGVTQSPTHLIKTRGQQATLRCSPISGHTSVYWYQQALGLGLQFLLWYDEGEERNRGNFPPRFSGRQFPNYSSELNVNALELEDSALYLCASSPDRGIENTGELFFGEGSRLTVL.

The chain joins TRBV19 to TRBJ1-2; D remains unclear. The CDR3 has 12 residues. Germline lookup yields CDR1 LNHDA and CDR2 SQIVND (reference sequence). Trimming pared 0 bases from V and 8 bases from J, leaving 7 bases between. CDR3 in amino acids: CASSIDRSGYTF. DNA for the CDR3: TGTGCCAGTAGTATAGACAGGTCCGGCTACACCTTC.

V usage is TRBV5-6 and J usage is TRBJ1-1; the D is unclear. The CDR3 extends over 12 amino acids. In germline, CDR1 is SGHDT, CDR2 YYEEEE. Deletions cut 1 base from V and 5 bases from J, with 6 bases between. The CDR3, as DNA: TGTGCCAGCAGCTTGAGGAGAACTGAAGCTTTCTTT. Its translation: CASSLRRTEAFF. The whole variable domain, remainder taken from reference TRBV5-6 and TRBJ1-1, is DAGVTQSPTHLIKTRGQQVTLRCSPKSGHDTVSWYQQALGQGPQFIFQYYEEEERQRGNFPDRFSGHQFPNYSSELNVNALLLGDSALYLCASSLRRTEAFFGQGTRLTVV.

V and J are TRBV27 and TRBJ2-2, with 9 bases aligning to TRBD2. Germline values: CDR1 MNHEY, CDR2 SMNVEV (reference sequence). With 6 bases clipped from V and 6 bases from J, the junction kept 5 bases outside the gene matches. The CDR3 loop spans 14 amino acids. DNA for the CDR3: TGTGCCAGCAGCCGCGGGACTAGCCCCGGGGAGCTGTTTTTT. Translated: CASSRGTSPGELFF.

The V call is TRBV2, the J call TRBJ2-2, with 8 bases aligning to TRBD2. J gave up 5 bases and V 3 bases, and 5 bases lay outside the gene matches. In germline, CDR1 is SNHLY, CDR2 FYNNEI. The CDR3 is 15 residues long. The CDR3: CASSDTGGYTGELFF. The DNA for the CDR3 is TGTGCCAGCAGTGATACGGGGGGGTATACCGGGGAGCTGTTTTTT.

This chain joins TRBV7-9 and TRBJ1-4; weak D call: TRBD1 (6 bases). The CDR3 covers 15 residues. The V end was cut by 5 bases, the J end by 7 bases, with 17 bases between. Germline V gene data show CDR1 as SEHNR and CDR2 as FQNEAQ (reference sequence). CDR3 DNA sequence: TGTGCCAGCAGCCCTCCCGGGGGGCGGGGTGAAAAACTGTTTTTT. This gives the protein CASSPPGGRGEKLFF.

The chain uses TRBV5-1 and TRBJ2-5; 10 nucleotides align to TRBD1. Germline CDR1 reads SGHRS; CDR2 reads YFSETQ. V was clipped by 0 bases and J by 4 bases; unmatched bases: 3. The CDR3 length is 15 residues. In nucleotides, the CDR3 is TGCGCCAGCAGCTTGGGGACAGGGGGAGGAGAGACCCAGTACTTC. This codes for CASSLGTGGGETQYF.

V is TRBV9 and J is TRBJ1-3; D is unresolved. V gave up 0 bases and J gave up 0 bases, with 7 bases separating them. The CDR3 contains 15 residues. Germline V gene data show CDR1 as SGDLS and CDR2 as YYNGEE. The CDR3 sequence is CASSVAVLSGNTIYF. The CDR3 bases are TGTGCCAGCAGCGTAGCCGTACTCTCTGGAAACACCATATATTTT. The whole variable domain, remainder taken from reference TRBV9 and TRBJ1-3, is DSGVTQTPKHLITATGQRVTLRCSPRSGDLSVYWYQQSLDQGLQFLIQYYNGEERAKGNILERFSAQQFPDLHSELNLSSLELGDSALYFCASSVAVLSGNTIYFGEGSWLTVV.